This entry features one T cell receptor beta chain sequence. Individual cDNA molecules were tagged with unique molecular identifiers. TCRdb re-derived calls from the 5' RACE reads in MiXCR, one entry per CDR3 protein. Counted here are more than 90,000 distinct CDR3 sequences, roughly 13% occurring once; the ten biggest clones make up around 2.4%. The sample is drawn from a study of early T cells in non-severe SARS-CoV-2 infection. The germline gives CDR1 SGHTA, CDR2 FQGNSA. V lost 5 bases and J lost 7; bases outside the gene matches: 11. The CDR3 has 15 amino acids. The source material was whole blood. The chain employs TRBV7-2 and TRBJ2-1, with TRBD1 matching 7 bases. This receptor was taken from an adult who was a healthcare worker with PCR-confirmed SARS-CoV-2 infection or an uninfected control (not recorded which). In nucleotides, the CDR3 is TGTGCCAGCAGCCCGAGTAAGGGGGCTCGGAATGAGCAGTTCTTC. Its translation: CASSPSKGARNEQFF. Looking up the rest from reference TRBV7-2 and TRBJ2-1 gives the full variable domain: GAGVSQSPSNKVTEKGKDVELRCDPISGHTALYWYRQSLGQGLEFLIYFQGNSAPDKSGLPSDRFSAERTGGSVSTLTIQRTQQEDSAVYLCASSPSKGARNEQFFGPGTRLTVL.